This is a list of T cell receptor beta chains from one sample in a study of CD4+ T cells in melanoma. The protocol was immunoSEQ multiplex PCR, while the TCRdb copy is restricted to in-frame clones and leaves out a portion. Of roughly 110,000 clones in the sample, about 90% were seen once. The sequencing sample was made of peripheral blood. Receptor source: a human donor with melanoma. CDR3s include the opening cysteine and the closing phenylalanine or tryptophan. Fields, in order: V gene, clone size, J gene, CDR3 protein. Some rows mark clone size as missing; the rest say once, few, many or name a class of expanded clone.

v_gene: TRBV5-1
abundance: .
j_gene: TRBJ2-2
CDR3aa: CASSPNPTGGRTGELFF

v_gene: TRBV5-4
abundance: .
j_gene: TRBJ2-1
CDR3aa: CASQPGQGRDEQFF

v_gene: TRBV4-1
abundance: .
j_gene: TRBJ2-3
CDR3aa: CASSQDSGRQGDTQYF

v_gene: TRBV30
abundance: once
j_gene: TRBJ2-1
CDR3aa: CAWSVRSGSEQFF

v_gene: TRBV10-3
abundance: .
j_gene: .
CDR3aa: CAISDPSGSYEQYF

v_gene: TRBV10-3
abundance: .
j_gene: TRBJ2-1
CDR3aa: CAISDPGTSGGAGEQFF

v_gene: TRBV18
abundance: .
j_gene: TRBJ2-5
CDR3aa: CASSPAGKETQYF

v_gene: TRBV4-2
abundance: .
j_gene: TRBJ1-5
CDR3aa: CASSQVGGSRNQPQHF

v_gene: TRBV6-5
abundance: .
j_gene: TRBJ2-7
CDR3aa: CASSLSRAADEQYF

v_gene: TRBV27
abundance: .
j_gene: TRBJ2-1
CDR3aa: CASSFRAGGPDEQFF

v_gene: TRBV10-3
abundance: once
j_gene: TRBJ2-7
CDR3aa: CAISTEYEQYF

v_gene: TRBV4-2
abundance: .
j_gene: TRBJ2-5
CDR3aa: CASSQGPSGIEETQYF

v_gene: TRBV11-2
abundance: .
j_gene: TRBJ2-3
CDR3aa: CASSFNLAGVGGDTQYF

v_gene: TRBV29-1
abundance: .
j_gene: TRBJ2-7
CDR3aa: CSVAGRSGGAYEQYF

v_gene: TRBV28
abundance: .
j_gene: TRBJ2-7
CDR3aa: CASRSIGPYEQYF

v_gene: TRBV7-9
abundance: .
j_gene: TRBJ1-1
CDR3aa: CASSLGQGGNTEAFF

v_gene: TRBV5-4
abundance: .
j_gene: TRBJ1-3
CDR3aa: CASSVAGGEQGHTIYF

v_gene: TRBV4-2
abundance: .
j_gene: TRBJ2-7
CDR3aa: CASRPGSSGNDEQYF

v_gene: TRBV5-1
abundance: few
j_gene: TRBJ2-1
CDR3aa: CASSLARGVYNEQFF

v_gene: TRBV9
abundance: .
j_gene: TRBJ2-2
CDR3aa: CASSVGLAVVTGELFF

v_gene: TRBV13
abundance: .
j_gene: TRBJ2-7
CDR3aa: CASSTSSGSSYEQYF

v_gene: TRBV27
abundance: once
j_gene: TRBJ1-1
CDR3aa: CASRTQGARAEAFF

v_gene: TRBV29-1
abundance: .
j_gene: TRBJ1-4
CDR3aa: CSAWGTNEKLFF

v_gene: TRBV28
abundance: .
j_gene: TRBJ1-2
CDR3aa: CASSAHRGNYGYTF

v_gene: TRBV7-9
abundance: .
j_gene: TRBJ2-3
CDR3aa: CASSTVGGRGDTQYF

v_gene: TRBV4-3
abundance: .
j_gene: TRBJ1-2
CDR3aa: CASSQESSPGPYGYTF

v_gene: TRBV5-6
abundance: .
j_gene: TRBJ1-1
CDR3aa: CASTTAAGPEAFF

v_gene: TRBV10-3
abundance: .
j_gene: TRBJ2-1
CDR3aa: CAIRTVQGPGGNEQFF

v_gene: TRBV19
abundance: .
j_gene: TRBJ1-2
CDR3aa: CASRPLVQTGYTF

v_gene: TRBV5-1
abundance: once
j_gene: TRBJ1-1
CDR3aa: CASSRNEDTEAFF

v_gene: TRBV9
abundance: .
j_gene: TRBJ2-1
CDR3aa: CASSVGGVGLAGVNEQFF

v_gene: TRBV10-3
abundance: .
j_gene: TRBJ2-5
CDR3aa: CAIRVDRAGETQYF

v_gene: TRBV7-2
abundance: .
j_gene: TRBJ2-3
CDR3aa: CASSLRGPSDTQYF

v_gene: TRBV6-5
abundance: .
j_gene: TRBJ2-5
CDR3aa: CASSGTLAGDETQYF

v_gene: TRBV12-2
abundance: .
j_gene: TRBJ1-4
CDR3aa: CASRLTHIRETEGMEKLFF

v_gene: TRBV27
abundance: .
j_gene: TRBJ2-5
CDR3aa: CASWGYQETQYF

v_gene: TRBV19
abundance: .
j_gene: TRBJ1-5
CDR3aa: CASRGAGKGGPQHF

v_gene: TRBV7-9
abundance: .
j_gene: TRBJ2-6
CDR3aa: CASSFGGANVLTF

v_gene: TRBV7-2
abundance: .
j_gene: TRBJ2-1
CDR3aa: CASSLGAVTGGTSYNEQFF

v_gene: TRBV29-1
abundance: .
j_gene: TRBJ2-1
CDR3aa: CSVESGSREQFF

v_gene: TRBV7-9
abundance: .
j_gene: TRBJ2-5
CDR3aa: CASSPMGGRGETQYF

v_gene: TRBV7-6
abundance: .
j_gene: TRBJ2-1
CDR3aa: CASSFASGSHNEQFF

v_gene: TRBV30
abundance: .
j_gene: TRBJ2-3
CDR3aa: CAWSRGTSGGTDTQYF

v_gene: TRBV5-1
abundance: .
j_gene: TRBJ2-7
CDR3aa: CASSFSQGGVYEQYF

v_gene: TRBV7-2
abundance: .
j_gene: TRBJ1-4
CDR3aa: CASSLSRDRGPEKLFF

v_gene: TRBV9
abundance: .
j_gene: TRBJ2-5
CDR3aa: CASSLSGGQETQYF